This T cell receptor beta chain was captured in a study of OX40 agonist ivuxolimab in advanced cancers. Study as a whole: Patients in the trial were receiving intravenous ivuxolimab every 2 weeks, at doses of 0.01 to 10 mg/kg. Study-wide results and caveats: The study observed clonal expansion of CD4+ and CD8+ blood T cells by week 6 at 0.1 to 3.0 mg/kg. On average, a greater number of expanded clones characterised CD8+ T cells relative to CD4+. Low levels of normalized T-cell clonal expansion also appeared in some nonresponders.

Points on this clone: What it binds is unknown.

V was pared by 2 bases and J by 5 bases, with 5 bases of the junction left unmatched. The CDR3 consists of 15 residues. Germline CDR1 ENHRY, CDR2 SYGVKD. Measured with immunoSEQ multiplex PCR; TCRdb has only the in-frame clones, and not every one. The sample contains roughly 98,000 clones, about four fifths of which appear only once. The specimen comprised CD4+ or CD8+ T cells sorted from blood, sampled in a trial of the OX40 agonist ivuxolimab. The receptor comes from an adult with an advanced solid tumor such as melanoma, head and neck, liver or kidney cancer. The rearrangement joins TRBV10-3 to TRBJ2-5, with TRBD2 matching over 10 bases. CDR3 in amino acids: CAISEASGGGETQYF. Here the CDR3 DNA reads TGTGCCATCAGTGAGGCTAGCGGGGGCGGGGAGACCCAGTACTTC.